The 22 T cell receptor beta chains given below trace back to one sample, sequenced in a study of blood T cell repertoires in COVID-19. The repertoire was sequenced with immunoSEQ multiplex PCR; TCRdb's copy has only in-frame clones and lacks some. The sample lists about 59,000 clones; roughly 79% were seen once. The specimen was peripheral blood. All receptors derive from a woman of 80 years or more with active or convalescent COVID-19.

J is TRBJ1-1 and V is TRBV27, with 7 nucleotides matching TRBD1. Germline values: CDR1 MNHEY, CDR2 SMNVEV (reference sequence). V lost 5 bases and J lost 5; bases outside the gene matches: 8. This CDR3 is built from 14 residues. DNA of the CDR3: TGTGCCAGCAGTCTGACAGGGTTGGTGACTGAAGCTTTCTTT. It codes for CASSLTGLVTEAFF.

This rearrangement joins TRBV5-1 to TRBJ1-3; unclear D gene. The CDR3 runs to 16 residues. With 2 bases removed from V and 0 bases from J, the gap between germline ends came to 12 bases. Germline V gene sequence: CDR1 SGHRS, CDR2 YFSETQ. DNA of the CDR3: TGCGCCAGCAGCTTAATGGGCGCAGACTCTGGAAACACCATATATTTT. It translates to CASSLMGADSGNTIYF.

This sequence joins TRBV7-3 and TRBJ2-7; 8 nucleotides align to TRBD1. Germline CDR1 is SGHTA and CDR2 is FQGTGA. Trimming removed 5 bases from V and 5 bases from J; junction bases left unmatched: 14. CDR3 length: 16 residues. In DNA form, the CDR3 reads TGTGCCAGCAGCCCACATTTGACAGGGGACATCAACGAGCAGTACTTC. The encoded protein is CASSPHLTGDINEQYF. Full variable domain (outside the CDR3, taken from reference TRBV7-3 and TRBJ2-7): GAGVSQTPSNKVTEKGKYVELRCDPISGHTALYWYRQSLGQGPEFLIYFQGTGAADDSGLPNDRFFAVRPEGSVSTLKIQRTERGDSAVYLCASSPHLTGDINEQYFGPGTRLTVT.

The V call is TRBV7-2, the J call TRBJ1-1, with 9 bases lining up with TRBD1. Germline V gene data show CDR1 as SGHTA and CDR2 as FQGNSA. CDR3 length equals 13 residues. V gave up 5 bases and J gave up 6 bases; unmatched junction bases: 4. This chain's CDR3 is CASSTRTGAEAFF. CDR3 in DNA: TGTGCCAGCAGCACCCGGACAGGGGCTGAAGCTTTCTTT.

The rearrangement joins TRBV18 to TRBJ2-5; 9 bases are shared with TRBD2. This CDR3 is built from 15 residues. The trim removed 4 bases at V and 3 bases at J, leaving 6 bases unmatched. Germline V lookup: CDR1 KGHSH, CDR2 LQKENI. In DNA form, the CDR3 reads TGTGCCAGCTCACTATTAGCGGGGGAAAAAGAGACCCAGTACTTC. Translating it yields CASSLLAGEKETQYF.

The chain combines TRBV3-1 (or the pseudogene TRBV3-2) with TRBJ2-3, with D possibly matching TRBD2 (6 bases). The CDR3 contains 17 residues. Per the germline V gene, CDR1 is LGHDT and CDR2 is YNNKEL (reference sequence). The ends were cut back, 5 bases at V and 0 bases at J, with 18 bases in the middle. CDR3 nucleotide sequence: TGTGCCAGCAGCTCGGCCTCGGGGGAGATTAGCACAGATACGCAGTATTTT. As protein: CASSSASGEISTDTQYF.

V is TRBV7-9 and J is TRBJ2-5; D is possibly TRBD1 (6 bases). Germline V lookup: CDR1 SEHNR, CDR2 FQNEAQ (reference sequence). The V and J ends lost 5 bases and 0 bases respectively, with 19 bases between them. CDR3 length equals 17 residues. CDR3 DNA: TGTGCCAGCAGCCCAACCCGGGGACAAGTGTACCAAGAGACCCAGTACTTC. Protein sequence: CASSPTRGQVYQETQYF.

The chain uses TRBV2 and TRBJ1-5, with a possible D match to TRBD1 (6 bases). This CDR3 contains 12 residues. Germline values: CDR1 SNHLY, CDR2 FYNNEI. V lost 6 bases to trimming and J lost 4 bases, with 7 bases between them. The CDR3 region is CASRGGNQPQHF. CDR3 coding DNA: TGTGCCAGCAGAGGGGGTAATCAGCCCCAGCATTTT. The whole variable domain, filled in from reference TRBV2 and TRBJ1-5, reads EPEVTQTPSHQVTQMGQEVILRCVPISNHLYFYWYRQILGQKVEFLVSFYNNEISEKSEIFDDQFSVERPDGSNFTLKIRSTKLEDSAMYFCASRGGNQPQHFGDGTRLSIL.

The genes are TRBV28 and TRBJ2-7; 8 bases are a match to TRBD1. CDR1 is MDHEN and CDR2 is SYDVKM in the germline V gene. This CDR3 comprises 13 residues. The trim removed 11 bases at V and 1 base at J, leaving 7 bases unmatched. In DNA form, the CDR3 reads TGTGCCTCGACAGGGGAATTGTCCTACGAGCAGTACTTC. This sequence encodes CASTGELSYEQYF.

This sequence joins TRBV5-5 and TRBJ2-5; a weak D match, TRBD2 (7 bases). The CDR3 covers 18 residues. CDR1 and CDR2 (germline): SGHKS, YYEKEE (reference sequence). The CDR3 bases are TGTCCCCCCTTGGGCCATCGGGGGGCCCCCCGCCACGGAGAGACCCAGTACTTC. It yields the protein CPPLGHRGAPRHGETQYF.

The J gene is TRBJ2-1, the V gene TRBV6-6; 8 nucleotides line up with TRBD1. CDR1 and CDR2 from the germline V gene are MNHNY and SVGAGI (reference sequence). This CDR3 has 12 residues. With 2 bases clipped from V and 15 bases from J, the junction kept 6 bases outside the gene matches. The DNA for the CDR3 is TGTGCCAGCAGTTACACTGGACAGGGCTGGTTCTTC. Translated, it gives CASSYTGQGWFF.

The chain has TRBV19 and TRBJ2-1; 11 nucleotides line up with TRBD2. The V and J ends lost 3 bases and 2 bases, in that order; junction bases with no gene match: 6. The CDR3 covers 17 residues. From germline, CDR1 is LNHDA and CDR2 SQIVND (reference sequence). The CDR3 reads CASSILDSGGAYNEQFF. The CDR3 DNA is TGTGCCAGTAGTATCTTAGATAGCGGGGGGGCCTACAATGAGCAGTTCTTC.

The table lists this clone with a count of one. The CDR3 nucleotides are TGTGCCATCAGTGAGTTAGAGCGGGGGAATACGCAGTATTTT. It specifies CAISELERGNTQYF. The V call is TRBV10-3, the J call TRBJ2-3; 8 positions agree with TRBD2. Trimming cost V 1 base and J 7 bases; bases outside gene matches: 4. This CDR3 contains 14 residues. Germline V lookup: CDR1 ENHRY, CDR2 SYGVKD.

The V and J genes are TRBV18 and TRBJ2-1; 14 bases fit TRBD2. Germline CDR1 KGHSH, CDR2 LQKENI. V lost 6 bases and J lost 8; bases outside the gene matches: 12. This CDR3 has 17 amino acids. CDR3 loop: CASSLTVTSGGAHEQFF. Written as DNA, the CDR3 is TGTGCCAGCTCCCTCACAGTGACTAGCGGGGGGGCCCATGAGCAGTTCTTC.

This chain connects TRBV12-3 or TRBV12-4 to TRBJ1-1, with 10 bases identical to TRBD1. The CDR3 has 12 residues. V trimming: 5 bases; J trimming: 10 bases; junction bases outside the gene matches: 4. The CDR3 sequence is CASSPGTGVAFF. Written as DNA, the CDR3 is TGTGCCAGCAGTCCCGGGACAGGGGTAGCTTTCTTT.

This chain connects TRBV6-5 to TRBJ1-2; 9 bases line up with TRBD1. Germline-derived CDR1 and CDR2 are MNHEY and SVGAGI. The CDR3 loop spans 14 amino acids. The J segment lost 8 bases and the V segment lost 6 bases, leaving 10 bases of the junction unmatched. CDR3 region: CASRKEDRGGGYTF. DNA of the CDR3: TGTGCCAGCAGAAAAGAGGACAGGGGAGGGGGCTACACCTTC.

This clone was found a few times. The rearrangement uses TRBV5-1 and TRBJ1-1; 8 nucleotides align to TRBD1. J gave up 4 bases and V 1 base, and 12 bases lay outside the gene matches. The CDR3 runs 17 residues. CDR1 SGHRS and CDR2 YFSETQ come from the germline V gene. The CDR3 bases are TGCGCCAGCAGCTTGAGTAGTCAGGGGGCGTTTGGCACTGAAGCTTTCTTT. This codes for CASSLSSQGAFGTEAFF.

The chain couples TRBV15 to TRBJ1-1; 7 bases map to TRBD1. This CDR3 has 15 residues. Germline V lookup: CDR1 LNHNV, CDR2 YYDKDF (reference sequence). Losses at the gene ends were 1 base for V and 4 bases for J; bases not matched to a gene: 6. This CDR3 is CATSRGQGLGTEAFF. CDR3 in DNA: TGTGCCACCAGCAGAGGACAGGGTTTGGGCACTGAAGCTTTCTTT.

This chain connects TRBV4-3 to TRBJ1-1; D is unclear. The CDR3 contains 14 residues. Trimming removed 2 bases from V and 5 bases from J, with 12 bases in between. Germline V gene lookup returns CDR1 LGHNA and CDR2 YSLEER. As DNA, the CDR3 is TGCGCCAGCAGCCAACAAGCATCGGGTACTGAAGCTTTCTTT. Protein sequence: CASSQQASGTEAFF.

The chain recombines TRBV19 with TRBJ2-1, with D possibly TRBD2 on 6 matching bases. V shed 8 bases and J shed 5 bases, with 16 bases lying between them. This CDR3 is built from 14 residues. Per the germline V gene, CDR1 is LNHDA and CDR2 is SQIVND (reference sequence). CDR3 sequence: CASQDYLKDNEQFF. CDR3 nucleotide sequence: TGTGCCAGTCAGGACTATCTAAAAGACAATGAGCAGTTCTTC. Filled out from reference TRBV19 and TRBJ2-1, the complete variable domain reads DGGITQSPKYLFRKEGQNVTLSCEQNLNHDAMYWYRQDPGQGLRLIYYSQIVNDFQKGDIAEGYSVSREKKESFPLTVTSAQKNPTAFYLCASQDYLKDNEQFFGPGTRLTVL.

This chain joins TRBV7-9 and TRBJ2-3; 8 nucleotides align to TRBD1. Germline lookup yields CDR1 SEHNR and CDR2 FQNEAQ (reference sequence). Trimming removed 5 bases from V and 6 bases from J; junction bases left unmatched: 13. The CDR3 spans 16 residues. The CDR3 loop reads CASSTPSGGAWDTQYF. The CDR3 region has the DNA TGTGCCAGCAGCACCCCTTCAGGGGGCGCATGGGATACGCAGTATTTT.

The V and J genes are TRBV4-1 and TRBJ1-4; D might be TRBD1 (5 bases). The CDR3 is 17 amino acids. Germline V CDR1 and CDR2: MGHRA, YSYEKL. Trimming removed 0 bases at V and 0 bases at J, with 11 bases between. CDR3 coding DNA: TGCGCCAGCAGCCAAGAAGGGGATCTAGCAACTAATGAAAAACTGTTTTTT. It codes for CASSQEGDLATNEKLFF.